This TCR beta chain derives from a study of tumor-infiltrating lymphocytes in primary liver carcinoma. At the level of the study: Surgical resection served as treatment for the primary liver carcinoma of these patients. The tumors ranged from about 4 to 11 cm across and fell within stage T1-T3 N0M0.

Production of TCR beta cDNA used 500 ng total RNA together with a constant-region primer. Three-round nested multiplex PCR performed with slightly modified ARM-PCR produced the TCR beta libraries. The first two PCR rounds used TRBV1-TRBV30 primers with a Cbeta primer, approximately 9 cycles each. TCRdb recomputed calls from the multiplex PCR reads with MiXCR, one row per CDR3 protein. The repertoire has over 250,000 distinct CDR3 sequences, around 50% of them found once; the top ten carry over 15%. Points from the study as a whole: Significantly greater top-250-clone fractions characterized tumors relative to blood (p = 0.039).

Alongside blood RNA obtained from unsorted whole blood, germline DNA was also extracted. Patients were treatment-naive with chronic HBV infection. Note on this clonotype: What it binds is unknown.

In germline, CDR1 is SEHNR, CDR2 FQNEAQ (reference sequence). This CDR3 has 16 amino acids. Trimming took 1 base from V and 7 from J; bases not matched to a gene: 7. Sequencing was carried out using peripheral blood. This TCR derives from a woman aged 30 to 39 with primary liver carcinoma and hepatitis B virus infection. The chain combines TRBV7-9 with TRBJ2-1, with 10 positions matching TRBD2. The CDR3 is CASSLVLAGERNEQFF. As DNA, the CDR3 is TGTGCCAGCAGCTTAGTTCTAGCGGGAGAGAGGAATGAGCAGTTCTTC.